This entry describes one T cell receptor (beta chain). Its antigen is not identified. Other DNA variants within this sample encode the same CDR3. The method was immunoSEQ multiplex PCR; TCRdb's version includes in-frame clones alone and lacks a portion of them. The data show roughly 120,000 clones, 80% to 90% seen once. This sample is part of a study of T cell responses to AZD1222 COVID-19 vaccine. Whole-study findings and limits: The donor group comprised mostly white British people and more females; the analysis possibly underestimated clonal diversity.

Germline loops: CDR1 WSHSY, CDR2 SAAADI. Trimming took off 0 bases at V and 5 bases at J, with 7 bases between the two ends. The length of the CDR3 is 13 residues. The sequence derives from an adult in good health. The J gene is TRBJ1-1, the V gene TRBV10-2; weak D call: TRBD1 (5 bases). The sample consisted of peripheral blood, taken on day 0 of MenACWY control vaccination. The CDR3 loop is CASSESGGTEAFF. For the CDR3, the DNA is TGCGCCAGCAGTGAGTCGGGGGGGACTGAAGCTTTCTTT.